One TCR beta chain is described in this entry. Trimming removed 4 bases at V and 2 bases at J, with 18 bases between. The CDR3 runs to 16 residues. The germline CDR1 and CDR2 sequences are MDHEN and SYDVKM. The data were produced by immunoSEQ multiplex PCR, yet TCRdb's version contains in-frame clones alone and is incomplete. The sample comprises more than 95,000 clones, approximately 90% of which are singletons, and 4.4% rests with the top ten. The entry originates in a study of T cell responses to AZD1222 COVID-19 vaccine. The input for sequencing was peripheral blood, taken on day 0 of AZD1222 vaccination. The TCR sequence derives from an adult in good health. The chain recombines TRBV28 with TRBJ2-7, with D hard to call. This CDR3 is CASSSTGLGRTYEQYF. As DNA, the CDR3 is TGTGCCAGCAGTTCCACCGGCCTTGGGCGTACCTACGAGCAGTACTTC.